What follows are 17 T cell receptor beta chains derived from one specimen sequenced in a study of cytomegalovirus exposure and HLA in healthy donors. This PCR relied on a set of 60 Vbeta primers and 13 Jbeta primers. This table comes from immunoSEQ multiplex PCR, and its TCRdb copy is limited to in-frame clones, with some not included. Among about 100,000 clones listed, roughly 80% were seen once. Sequencing used PBMCs. The source of these receptors is a man between 40 and 49 years old in good health and CMV-seronegative.

The chain joins TRBV19 to TRBJ1-2, with a tentative D call TRBD1 (5 bases). Germline CDR1 and CDR2: LNHDA and SQIVND (reference sequence). V gave up 3 bases and J gave up 0 bases, with 11 bases separating them. There are 15 residues in the CDR3. The CDR3 coding sequence is TGTGCCAGTAGTATGACGACAGTCGCTAACTATGGCTACACCTTC. Translation: CASSMTTVANYGYTF.

This clone is a singleton in its sample. The chain employs TRBV7-2 and TRBJ1-2; TRBD1 aligns across 10 bases. V gave up 5 bases and J gave up 7 bases; unmatched junction bases: 10. CDR1 is SGHTA, CDR2 FQGNSA, per germline. This CDR3 spans 15 amino acids. The CDR3 spells CASSPLTGGASGYTF. CDR3 nucleotide sequence: TGTGCCAGCAGCCCCCTGACAGGGGGCGCGAGTGGCTACACCTTC.

The V gene is TRBV7-9, the J gene TRBJ1-4; 8 bases align to TRBD1. With V trimmed by 5 bases and J by 8 bases, 13 bases remained unmatched. CDR3 length: 16 residues. Germline V gene lookup returns CDR1 SEHNR and CDR2 FQNEAQ (reference sequence). The CDR3 reads CASSTRDRGVWEKLFF. CDR3 in DNA: TGTGCCAGCAGCACCCGCGACAGGGGAGTTTGGGAAAAACTGTTTTTT.

The chain links TRBV29-1 to TRBJ1-2; D uncertain. This CDR3 has 13 residues. Germline values: CDR1 SQVTM, CDR2 ANQGSEA. V was shortened by 0 bases and J by 1 base, with 6 bases between the two germline ends. The CDR3 sequence is CSVEDGSNYGYTF. In DNA form, the CDR3 reads TGCAGCGTTGAAGATGGGAGTAACTATGGCTACACCTTC.

The CDR3 loop is CASSYWGEDTQYF. The CDR3 DNA follows: TGTGCCAGCAGCTATTGGGGCGAAGATACGCAGTATTTT. The chain recombines TRBV27 with TRBJ2-3, with a weak D call TRBD1 (5 bases). V lost 6 bases and J 5 bases, leaving 12 bases between the germline ends. Germline values: CDR1 MNHEY, CDR2 SMNVEV (reference sequence). The CDR3 contains 13 residues.

V gene TRBV6-1 combines with J gene TRBJ1-2; 8 positions match TRBD1. Germline V gene data show CDR1 as MNHNS and CDR2 as SASEGT. This CDR3 comprises 15 residues. Trimming at V came to 0 bases and at J to 4 bases, leaving 4 bases not matched to a gene. DNA for the CDR3: TGTGCCAGCAGTGAAGCGGACAGGGAAATCTATGGCTACACCTTC. Protein: CASSEADREIYGYTF.

The rearrangement uses TRBV19 and TRBJ2-7, with 8 nucleotides matching TRBD1. Trimming removed 2 bases from V and 0 bases from J; junction bases left unmatched: 9. The CDR3 is made up of 17 amino acids. Germline V CDR1 and CDR2: LNHDA, SQIVND (reference sequence). DNA for the CDR3: TGTGCCAGTAGTATAAGAGTTGGACAGGGTAACTCCTACGAGCAGTACTTC. Its protein is CASSIRVGQGNSYEQYF.

This clone was observed a few times. A junction boundary mismatches the germline segment, possibly from a read error. V is TRBV7-9 and J is TRBJ2-7; 7 bases line up with TRBD2. The length of the CDR3 is 12 residues. From germline, CDR1 is SEHNR and CDR2 FQNEAQ (reference sequence). CDR3 region: CSSSGESYEQYF. The CDR3 bases are TGTTCCAGCAGCGGGGAGTCCTACGAGCAGTACTTC.

The chain joins TRBV19 to TRBJ1-1; no reliable D call. Trimming cost V 3 bases and J 6 bases, with 11 bases left between them. The germline CDR1 and CDR2 sequences are LNHDA and SQIVND (reference sequence). This CDR3 spans 13 amino acids. CDR3 loop: CASSIFVQSEAFF. The CDR3 region has the DNA TGTGCCAGTAGTATTTTTGTCCAGTCTGAAGCTTTCTTT.

CDR3 sequence: CASSQDFVAGVLEETQYF. The CDR3 DNA is TGCGCCAGCAGCCAAGATTTTGTAGCGGGGGTGCTTGAAGAGACCCAGTACTTC. The V and J genes are TRBV4-1 and TRBJ2-5, with 9 bases identical to TRBD2. V lost 0 bases to trimming and J lost 3 bases; unmatched junction nucleotides: 11. The germline CDR1 and CDR2 sequences are MGHRA and YSYEKL. This CDR3 has 18 amino acids.

This chain links TRBV19 with TRBJ1-2; tentatively, D is TRBD1 (6 bases). Trimming took 3 bases from V and 4 from J, leaving 18 bases between them. Germline lookup yields CDR1 LNHDA and CDR2 SQIVND (reference sequence). This CDR3 has 16 residues. The CDR3 here is CASSIPADRLRYGYTF. The CDR3 DNA sequence: TGTGCCAGTAGTATCCCAGCGGACAGACTGCGCTATGGCTACACCTTC.

This clone occurred once. CDR3 loop: CASSQEEGSGANVLTF. The CDR3 coding sequence is TGCGCCAGCAGCCAAGAAGAGGGCTCTGGGGCCAACGTCCTGACTTTC. The chain employs TRBV4-3 and TRBJ2-6, with D perhaps matching TRBD2 (5 bases). The V gene's germline CDR1 is LGHNA and CDR2 YSLEER. Deletions cut 0 bases from V and 0 bases from J, with 6 bases between. This CDR3 has 16 residues.

The chain combines TRBV7-2 with TRBJ1-2; D remains unclear. This CDR3 comprises 14 residues. In germline, CDR1 is SGHTA, CDR2 FQGNSA. V gave up 7 bases and J gave up 1 base, with 13 bases separating them. The CDR3 sequence is CASTSRGVNYGYTF. The CDR3 bases are TGTGCCAGCACTTCTCGGGGTGTTAACTATGGCTACACCTTC. Supplemented by reference TRBV7-2 and TRBJ1-2, the full variable domain reads GAGVSQSPSNKVTEKGKDVELRCDPISGHTALYWYRQSLGQGLEFLIYFQGNSAPDKSGLPSDRFSAERTGGSVSTLTIQRTQQEDSAVYLCASTSRGVNYGYTFGSGTRLTVV.

The chain has TRBV4-2 and TRBJ1-1; the match to TRBD1 covers 8 bases. This CDR3 is 14 amino acids long. J gave up 6 bases and V 3 bases, and 6 bases lay outside the gene matches. CDR1 LGHNA and CDR2 YNFKEQ come from the germline V gene. CDR3 region: CASSQRQGRAEAFF. CDR3 sequence (DNA): TGTGCCAGCAGCCAGCGACAGGGGAGGGCTGAAGCTTTCTTT.

The rearrangement joins TRBV9 to TRBJ2-1; 8 positions match TRBD1. Germline CDR1 SGDLS, CDR2 YYNGEE. The CDR3 loop spans 15 amino acids. J was trimmed by 8 bases and V by 7 bases; bases with no gene match: 14. CDR3 nucleotide sequence: TGTGCCAGCGGAAAGACAGGGGATGTTTACGATGAGCAGTTCTTC. This sequence encodes CASGKTGDVYDEQFF.

The chain links TRBV18 to TRBJ1-2, with 10 nucleotides matching TRBD1. The CDR3 has 16 residues. V was pared by 6 bases and J by 4 bases, with 11 bases of the junction left unmatched. Germline-derived CDR1 and CDR2 are KGHSH and LQKENI. CDR3 DNA sequence: TGTGCCAGCTCCGGACAGGGGGAGATTCCTACCTATGGCTACACCTTC. The encoded protein is CASSGQGEIPTYGYTF. The entire variable domain, with the rest obtained from reference TRBV18 and TRBJ1-2, is as follows: NAGVMQNPRHLVRRRGQEARLRCSPMKGHSHVYWYRQLPEEGLKFMVYLQKENIIDESGMPKERFSAEFPKEGPSILRIQQVVRGDSAAYFCASSGQGEIPTYGYTFGSGTRLTVV.

The DNA of the CDR3 is TGCGCCAGCAGCTTATCCGGGGGTGAGGCTGGAAACACCATATATTTT. It yields the protein CASSLSGGEAGNTIYF. The V call is TRBV5-1, the J call TRBJ1-3; a weak D match, TRBD1 (5 bases). The ends were cut back, 2 bases at V and 2 bases at J, with 14 bases in the middle. Germline V gene data show CDR1 as SGHRS and CDR2 as YFSETQ. The CDR3 loop spans 16 amino acids.